Below are 18 T cell receptor beta chains sequenced from a single sample in a study of immune evolution from preneoplasia to lung adenocarcinoma. Clones were sequenced by immunoSEQ multiplex PCR, and TCRdb holds only the in-frame ones, with some missing. The sample lists fewer than 9,000 clones, about three quarters occurring once. The sample taken for sequencing was FFPE adjacent normal lung tissue. These receptors originate from a person aged 70 to 80 with lung adenocarcinoma.

The V call is TRBV20-1, the J call TRBJ2-5; D unclear. Trimming pared 7 bases from V and 0 bases from J, leaving 6 bases between. Germline V lookup: CDR1 DFQATT, CDR2 SNEGSKA (reference sequence). The CDR3 has 11 amino acids. CDR3 loop: CSGGHQETQYF. CDR3 DNA sequence: TGCAGTGGTGGCCACCAAGAGACCCAGTACTTC.

This chain uses TRBV9 with TRBJ1-2; D call uncertain. This CDR3 has 12 residues. From germline, CDR1 is SGDLS and CDR2 YYNGEE. Between the trimmed V and J ends, which lost 4 bases and 8 bases, there was a span of 12 bases. The CDR3 loop is CASSIGYSGYTF. In nucleotides, the CDR3 is TGTGCCAGCAGCATCGGTTACTCGGGCTACACCTTC.

This rearrangement joins TRBV30 to TRBJ1-4, with D tentatively TRBD1 (6 bases). Germline CDR1 and CDR2: GTSNPN and SVGIG (reference sequence). The V and J ends lost 4 bases and 8 bases respectively, with 14 bases between them. This CDR3 is 13 amino acids long. CDR3 in amino acids: CAWTNGGQEKLFF. CDR3 nucleotide sequence: TGTGCCTGGACGAACGGGGGGCAGGAAAAACTGTTTTTT.

This chain connects TRBV7-8 to TRBJ2-3, with 13 bases that match TRBD2. The CDR3 consists of 16 residues. The trim removed 5 bases at V and 4 bases at J, leaving 6 bases unmatched. Germline-derived CDR1 and CDR2 are SGHVS and FQNEAQ. The CDR3 DNA follows: TGTGCCAGCAGCAGCAGACTAGCGGGGGGCGCAGATACGCAGTATTTT. It specifies CASSSRLAGGADTQYF.

This sequence joins TRBV6-5 and TRBJ1-5; D unresolved. The germline CDR1 and CDR2 sequences are MNHEY and SVGAGI. Trimming cost V 2 bases and J 4 bases, with 6 bases left between them. CDR3 length: 13 residues. The CDR3 DNA is TGTGCCAGCAGTTACAGGCGGAATCAGCCCCAGCATTTT. It encodes CASSYRRNQPQHF.

The rearrangement uses TRBV5-1 and TRBJ1-2; 9 bases fit TRBD1. This CDR3 region has 14 residues. Germline-derived CDR1 and CDR2 are SGHRS and YFSETQ. With V trimmed by 5 bases and J by 3 bases, 5 bases remained unmatched. CDR3 sequence (DNA): TGCGCCAGCAGAAGGGACAGGGAGGACTATGGCTACACCTTC. As protein: CASRRDREDYGYTF. The complete variable domain, with remaining parts taken from reference TRBV5-1 and TRBJ1-2, reads KAGVTQTPRYLIKTRGQQVTLSCSPISGHRSVSWYQQTPGQGLQFLFEYFSETQRNKGNFPGRFSGRQFSNSRSEMNVSTLELGDSALYLCASRRDREDYGYTFGSGTRLTVV.

The chain combines TRBV7-8 with TRBJ1-2, with D possibly TRBD1 on 6 matching bases. The CDR3 extends over 13 amino acids. The ends were cut back, 5 bases at V and 8 bases at J, with 15 bases in the middle. Germline-derived CDR1 and CDR2 are SGHVS and FQNEAQ. The DNA of the CDR3 is TGTGCCAGCAGCCCCTCAGGGGTAAGCGGCTACACCTTC. Translation gives CASSPSGVSGYTF.

The chain carries TRBV5-1 and TRBJ2-3, with D maybe TRBD2 (8 bases). Trimming left V 0 bases short and J 0 bases short, with 20 bases between. The CDR3 runs 19 residues. The germline V gene has CDR1 SGHRS and CDR2 YFSETQ. The CDR3 DNA is TGCGCCAGCAGCTTGGCCCGGGAGGGGGCCGGCTGGAGCACAGATACGCAGTATTTT. Its protein is CASSLAREGAGWSTDTQYF. The full variable domain, rest sourced from reference TRBV5-1 and TRBJ2-3, is KAGVTQTPRYLIKTRGQQVTLSCSPISGHRSVSWYQQTPGQGLQFLFEYFSETQRNKGNFPGRFSGRQFSNSRSEMNVSTLELGDSALYLCASSLAREGAGWSTDTQYFGPGTRLTVL.

This rearrangement joins TRBV10-3 to TRBJ2-7, with TRBD1 matching over 11 bases. J gave up 4 bases and V 0 bases, and 2 bases lay outside the gene matches. The CDR3 contains 15 residues. CDR1 is ENHRY, CDR2 SYGVKD, per germline. CDR3 coding DNA: TGTGCCATCAGTGAGTCGGACAGGGGGCAATACGAGCAGTACTTC. The encoded protein is CAISESDRGQYEQYF.

The rearrangement links TRBV9 to TRBJ2-1, with no clear D. CDR1 is SGDLS and CDR2 is YYNGEE in the germline V gene. This CDR3 region has 15 residues. V gave up 4 bases and J gave up 0 bases, with 11 bases separating them. The CDR3: CASSLLEDSYNEQFF. In DNA, the CDR3 is TGTGCCAGCAGCCTCCTTGAGGACTCCTACAATGAGCAGTTCTTC.

This clone has a handful of counts. The V call is TRBV11-2, the J call TRBJ1-2; D unresolved. CDR1 and CDR2 (germline): SGHAT, FQNNGV. The CDR3 sequence is 15 residues long. The V end lost 0 bases, the J end lost 5 bases, and 13 bases lay between the germline ends. DNA for the CDR3: TGTGCCAGCAGCTTAGATCTCGGTCAGGAGTATGGCTACACCTTC. It is translated as CASSLDLGQEYGYTF. Full variable domain (missing parts from reference TRBV11-2 and TRBJ1-2): EAGVAQSPRYKIIEKRQSVAFWCNPISGHATLYWYQQILGQGPKLLIQFQNNGVVDDSQLPKDRFSAERLKGVDSTLKIQPAKLEDSAVYLCASSLDLGQEYGYTFGSGTRLTVV.

This chain connects TRBV5-1 to TRBJ2-2; no reliable D call. Germline CDR1 reads SGHRS; CDR2 reads YFSETQ. V was trimmed by 0 bases and J by 6 bases, leaving 3 bases between them. The length of the CDR3 is 12 residues. The CDR3 coding sequence is TGCGCCAGCAGCTTGGTTCCCGGGGAGCTGTTTTTT. Its translation is CASSLVPGELFF.

The chain recombines TRBV27 with TRBJ2-1, with TRBD2 matching 7 bases. CDR1 is MNHEY and CDR2 is SMNVEV in the germline V gene (reference sequence). The CDR3 runs to 15 residues. V was clipped by 5 bases and J by 1 base; unmatched bases: 5. The CDR3, as DNA: TGTGCCAGCAGTCAGCGGGGACGGTCCTACAATGAGCAGTTCTTC. Protein sequence: CASSQRGRSYNEQFF.

This sequence joins TRBV30 and TRBJ1-1, with TRBD1 matching 8 bases. With 0 bases clipped from V and 2 bases from J, the junction kept 8 bases outside the gene matches. This CDR3 comprises 16 residues. The germline V gene encodes CDR1 GTSNPN and CDR2 SVGIG (reference sequence). The CDR3: CAWSVRYRGRNTEAFF. The CDR3 DNA sequence: TGTGCCTGGAGTGTACGCTACAGGGGGAGAAACACTGAAGCTTTCTTT.

The J gene is TRBJ2-5, the V gene TRBV6-5; TRBD1 is a possible D gene (6 bases). Trimming pared 6 bases from V and 5 bases from J, leaving 16 bases between. The CDR3 extends over 14 amino acids. The V gene's germline CDR1 is MNHEY and CDR2 SVGAGI. CDR3 in DNA: TGTGCCAGCAGCCTAGGGGGAGTGGGGGAGACCCAGTACTTC. This sequence encodes CASSLGGVGETQYF.

The rearrangement links TRBV5-1 to TRBJ1-1, with TRBD1 as a possible D gene (5 bases). Germline assignment: CDR1 SGHRS and CDR2 YFSETQ. The CDR3 has 14 amino acids. The ends were cut back, 5 bases at V and 3 bases at J, with 14 bases in the middle. CDR3 nucleotides: TGCGCCAGCAGGTTGCCCGGGGGGTACACTGAAGCTTTCTTT. The encoded protein is CASRLPGGYTEAFF.

The chain employs TRBV20-1 and TRBJ2-1; 7 bases match TRBD1. Germline CDR1 reads DFQATT; CDR2 reads SNEGSKA (reference sequence). J gave up 11 bases and V 7 bases, and 8 bases lay outside the gene matches. The CDR3 is 11 residues long. The CDR3 nucleotides are TGCAGTGTCCTAGACAGGGAAAAGCAGTTCTTC. Translation: CSVLDREKQFF.

This clone was observed once. DNA of the CDR3: TGTGCCATCGGGAAACAGGCCTCGAACACTGAAGCTTTCTTT. Translated: CAIGKQASNTEAFF. The chain uses TRBV10-3 and TRBJ1-1; a possible D gene is TRBD1 (5 bases). From germline, CDR1 is ENHRY and CDR2 SYGVKD. The ends were cut back, 8 bases at V and 1 base at J, with 14 bases in the middle. The CDR3 loop spans 14 amino acids.